The 10 T cell receptor beta chains listed next were all sequenced from one sample in a study of T cell responses to AZD1222 COVID-19 vaccine. Profiling relied on immunoSEQ multiplex PCR, and the TCRdb table lists in-frame clones only, not all of them. Of under 150,000 clones listed, about 94% are singletons. Sequencing was performed on peripheral blood, taken on day 0 of AZD1222 vaccination. The receptors stem from an adult in good health.

The chain uses TRBV18 and TRBJ1-6, with D possibly being TRBD1 (5 bases). With 3 bases removed from V and 0 bases from J, the gap between germline ends came to 18 bases. Germline CDR1 is KGHSH and CDR2 is LQKENI. The CDR3 covers 19 residues. DNA for the CDR3: TGTGCCAGCTCACCCCTGGACACCAAAACGAGCTCCTATAATTCACCCCTCCACTTT. It codes for CASSPLDTKTSSYNSPLHF. Supplemented by reference TRBV18 and TRBJ1-6, the full variable domain reads NAGVMQNPRHLVRRRGQEARLRCSPMKGHSHVYWYRQLPEEGLKFMVYLQKENIIDESGMPKERFSAEFPKEGPSILRIQQVVRGDSAAYFCASSPLDTKTSSYNSPLHFGNGTRLTVT.

The rearrangement uses TRBV27 and TRBJ2-7; maybe TRBD1 (7 bases). This CDR3 has 15 residues. V lost 6 bases, J lost 4 bases, and 19 bases lay in between. Germline V lookup: CDR1 MNHEY, CDR2 SMNVEV (reference sequence). The chain's CDR3 is CASRYQGGSGYEQYF. The DNA for the CDR3 is TGTGCCAGCAGATATCAGGGGGGTTCAGGATACGAGCAGTACTTC.

V is TRBV30 and J is TRBJ1-3, with D perhaps matching TRBD1 (5 bases). The CDR3 is made up of 12 amino acids. Trimming took 3 bases from V and 9 from J, leaving 12 bases between them. CDR1 is GTSNPN and CDR2 is SVGIG in the germline V gene (reference sequence). CDR3 in DNA: TGTGCCTGGAGAGGGGACTTTGGCACCATATATTTT. Its translation is CAWRGDFGTIYF.

The V and J genes are TRBV14 and TRBJ2-5; TRBD2 is a possible D gene (5 bases). V was cut by 2 bases and J by 4 bases, with 14 bases left in between. The CDR3 is 15 residues long. In germline, CDR1 is SGHDN, CDR2 FVKESK. The chain's CDR3 is CASSQFGSRGETQYF. The CDR3 coding sequence is TGTGCCAGCAGCCAATTCGGGTCTCGGGGAGAGACCCAGTACTTC. Looking up the rest from reference TRBV14 and TRBJ2-5 gives the full variable domain: EAGVTQFPSHSVIEKGQTVTLRCDPISGHDNLYWYRRVMGKEIKFLLHFVKESKQDESGMPNNRFLAERTGGTYSTLKVQPAELEDSGVYFCASSQFGSRGETQYFGPGTRLLVL.

This sequence joins TRBV12-5 and TRBJ2-5; 8 nucleotides line up with TRBD2. CDR3 size: 16 residues. Looked up from germline, CDR1 is LGHNT and CDR2 is FRNRAP. After removal of 10 bases from V and 2 bases from J, the junction contained 15 bases not matched to a gene. The CDR3 region has the DNA TGTGCTACCCGAGCGGGGGATCCAGCGTCACAAGAGACCCAGTACTTC. Translation: CATRAGDPASQETQYF. The full variable domain, with the rest looked up from reference TRBV12-5 and TRBJ2-5, is DARVTQTPRHKVTEMGQEVTMRCQPILGHNTVFWYRQTMMQGLELLAYFRNRAPLDDSGMPKDRFSAEMPDATLATLKIQPSEPRDSAVYFCATRAGDPASQETQYFGPGTRLLVL.

The rearrangement links TRBV7-2 to TRBJ2-7; 7 nucleotides agree with TRBD2. CDR1 is SGHTA, CDR2 FQGNSA, per germline. The V segment lost 6 bases and the J segment 3 bases; nucleotides outside the gene matches: 20. There are 18 residues in the CDR3. The CDR3 protein is CASRRIGGTNEYHYEQYF. In nucleotides, the CDR3 is TGTGCCAGCAGACGTATAGGCGGGACTAACGAATACCACTACGAGCAGTACTTC. The whole variable domain, remainder taken from reference TRBV7-2 and TRBJ2-7, is GAGVSQSPSNKVTEKGKDVELRCDPISGHTALYWYRQSLGQGLEFLIYFQGNSAPDKSGLPSDRFSAERTGGSVSTLTIQRTQQEDSAVYLCASRRIGGTNEYHYEQYFGPGTRLTVT.

This chain uses TRBV9 with TRBJ1-2; a possible D gene is TRBD1 (6 bases). There are 13 residues in the CDR3. Germline assignment: CDR1 SGDLS and CDR2 YYNGEE. The V gene lost 4 bases and the J gene lost 6 bases, with 13 bases spanning the gap. CDR3 residues: CASSNRQANGYTF. The CDR3 DNA reads as TGTGCCAGCAGCAACAGACAGGCCAATGGCTACACCTTC. The full variable domain, rest sourced from reference TRBV9 and TRBJ1-2, is DSGVTQTPKHLITATGQRVTLRCSPRSGDLSVYWYQQSLDQGLQFLIQYYNGEERAKGNILERFSAQQFPDLHSELNLSSLELGDSALYFCASSNRQANGYTFGSGTRLTVV.

V gene TRBV7-6 combines with J gene TRBJ1-4; maybe TRBD1 (6 bases). The germline gives CDR1 SGHVS, CDR2 FNYEAQ. The CDR3 is made up of 15 amino acids. Trimming left V 2 bases short and J 1 base short, with 8 bases between. The CDR3 loop is CASSLQGLTNEKLFF. The CDR3 DNA reads TGTGCCAGCAGCTTACAGGGGCTAACTAATGAAAAACTGTTTTTT.

The chain combines TRBV30 with TRBJ1-4, with 8 nucleotides matching TRBD1. The V and J ends lost 2 bases and 3 bases, in that order; junction bases with no gene match: 8. Germline lookup yields CDR1 GTSNPN and CDR2 SVGIG (reference sequence). The CDR3 is 16 residues long. Here the CDR3 DNA reads TGTGCCTGGAGTCGCGGACAGGGTGTGGCTAATGAAAAACTGTTTTTT. Amino acids: CAWSRGQGVANEKLFF.

The chain links TRBV24-1 to TRBJ1-2; TRBD1 matches at 7 bases. Germline CDR1 reads KGHDR; CDR2 reads SFDVKD. This CDR3 region has 14 residues. Trimming took 3 bases from V and 6 from J; bases not matched to a gene: 6. CDR3 amino acids: CATSDPRQGDGYTF. Written as DNA, the CDR3 is TGTGCCACCAGTGATCCGCGGCAGGGGGATGGCTACACCTTC.